This TCR beta chain was sequenced for a study of T cells after yellow fever vaccination (dated by TCRdb to the late 2010s). Context from the whole study: The SMART-Seq v4 Ultra Low Input RNA kit was used to prepare libraries from fractions with low cell numbers. Two healthy male donors made up the cohort, one aged 18 to 29 years and the other aged 30 to 39 years. To follow T-cell clones before and after both primary and booster YFV17D yellow fever vaccination, bulk TCR alpha and beta repertoires underwent longitudinal sequencing. Blood was collected at multiple timepoints before and after primary and secondary immunization, and bulk PBMC replicates and cell subsets were isolated.

The V end gives up 4 bases and the J end 9 bases, leaving 10 bases in the junction not matched to a gene. The cysteine opens and the phenylalanine closes a CDR3 of 14 amino acids. Only the CDR3 part of the read is kept: 42 bases, read in frame from the first base. CDR1 is given as SGHRS and CDR2 as YFSETQ, both from the germline V gene. The treatment or condition label of this sample denotes: live attenuated yellow fever vaccine strain. At each blood-draw timepoint, two biological replicates of bulk PBMCs were collected. A standard Ficoll-Paque protocol was used to isolate PBMCs from peripheral blood. TriZol was used to extract RNA from bulk PBMCs, from CD4 and CD8 fractions, and from dextramer-positive and dextramer-negative fractions. Broader findings and caveats from the paper: Only a couple of donors were included in the study, so the extent to which the findings can be generalized is limited. A small fraction of clonotypes showed up in both the CD4 and CD8 compartments, probably as a result of convergent recombination. After the booster, most clones that had expanded after primary vaccination were detected again (about 95% of CD4 and more than 80% of CD8), suggesting broad maintenance of memory. Computational filtering was required because FACS-sorted repertoires could contain abundant contaminating clonotypes from the bulk population. The secondary T-cell response was weaker than the primary response but faster, peaking on day 5 instead of day 15.

Data came from an Illumina NovaSeq 6000. TCR cDNA was made using 5'RACE template switching, a step that added a universal primer site and unique molecular identifiers. Priming for cDNA synthesis came from both the TCR alpha and TCR beta constant segments. Library amplification involved two PCR steps, and the second step added sample barcodes and sequencing adapters. Sequencing of libraries was done on Illumina HiSeq 2500 (2x100 bp) or NovaSeq (2x150 bp). Under the source paper's analysis protocol: Reads were demultiplexed and collapsed into UMI consensus sequences with MIGEC, and V(D)J alignment was performed with MiXCR. Clonotypes responding to the vaccine were identified with edgeR on replicate PBMC samples, with the criteria of FDR below 0.01 and a log2 fold change above 5 up to day 15. Each bulk clonotype received a CD4 or CD8 identity based on whether the sequenced CD4 or CD8 repertoire contained that clonotype at higher abundance. Using fastp trimming at Q25 and MiXCR clonotype assembly, TCRdb reanalyzed the public sequencing data and kept in-frame beta chains. All rows with the same CDR3 protein become a single entry with the most common DNA and genes. The V and J calls here are based on TCRdb, not the publication. The sample profile shows 300,000 to 350,000 distinct CDR3 sequences; approximately 4.3% of them were found once. The top ten clones comprise approximately 19% of the sample.

Details on this clonotype: Its cognate antigen has yet to be identified. Base-call qualities are not available, and no considerably larger clone is one nucleotide away.

The receptor was derived from a man aged 18 to 29 who received the YFV17D yellow fever vaccine. The chain couples TRBV5-1 to TRBJ2-1; 7 of the junction bases match TRBD2. The sequences come from PBMCs, collected 15 days after the yellow fever booster vaccination. The DNA reads as follows: TGCGCCAGCAGCATTCTCGGACTAGAATCTGAGCAGTTCTTC. It is translated as CASSILGLESEQFF.